This TCR beta chain was recorded in a study of molecular identifiers for immune sequencing clone quantification. The CDR3 has 14 residues. Germline values: CDR1 KGHDR, CDR2 SFDVKD. With 3 bases removed from V and 2 bases from J, the gap between germline ends came to 8 bases. This clonotype has at least ten counts. One entry per CDR3 protein, called by TCRdb with MiXCR from the PCR reads. The sample contains 400,000 to 600,000 distinct CDR3 sequences, over 20% of which appear only once. The source material was naive CD8+ T cells from blood, with Jurkat cell RNA spiked in. Subset defined: FACS-sorted CD8+CD4-CCR7+CD45RA+ naive T cells. The rearrangement uses TRBV24-1 and TRBJ2-3, with no clear D. The sequence was collected from a human donor in good health. Some libraries in this study had Jurkat cell RNA spiked in. The CDR3 loop reads CATSDTESTDTQYF. For the CDR3, the DNA is TGTGCCACCAGTGATACAGAATCCACAGATACGCAGTATTTT.